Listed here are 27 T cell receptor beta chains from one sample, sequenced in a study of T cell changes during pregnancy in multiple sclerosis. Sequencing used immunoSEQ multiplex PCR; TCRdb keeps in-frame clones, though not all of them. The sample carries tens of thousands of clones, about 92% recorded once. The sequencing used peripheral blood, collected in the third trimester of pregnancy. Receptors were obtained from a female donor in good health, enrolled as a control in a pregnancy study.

This CDR3 is CASSPGTGEGGYTF. DNA for the CDR3: TGCGCCAGCAGCCCCGGGACAGGGGAGGGAGGCTACACCTTC. The chain links TRBV4-1 to TRBJ1-2; 10 bases agree with TRBD1. V dropped 4 bases and J dropped 8; count of bases not matched to a gene: 7. The CDR3 covers 14 residues. CDR1 and CDR2 (germline): MGHRA, YSYEKL.

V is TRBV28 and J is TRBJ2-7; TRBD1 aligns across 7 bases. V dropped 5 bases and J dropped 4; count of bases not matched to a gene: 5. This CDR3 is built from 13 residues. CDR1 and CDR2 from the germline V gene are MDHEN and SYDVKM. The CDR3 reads CASSPTGTYEQYF. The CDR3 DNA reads TGTGCCAGCAGTCCGACAGGGACATACGAGCAGTACTTC.

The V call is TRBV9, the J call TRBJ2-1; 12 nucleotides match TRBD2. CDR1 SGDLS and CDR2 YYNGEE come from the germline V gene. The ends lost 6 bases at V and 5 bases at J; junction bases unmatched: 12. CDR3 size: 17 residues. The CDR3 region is CASIAGLAGREDNEQFF. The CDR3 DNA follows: TGTGCCAGCATCGCAGGACTAGCGGGACGGGAGGACAATGAGCAGTTCTTC.

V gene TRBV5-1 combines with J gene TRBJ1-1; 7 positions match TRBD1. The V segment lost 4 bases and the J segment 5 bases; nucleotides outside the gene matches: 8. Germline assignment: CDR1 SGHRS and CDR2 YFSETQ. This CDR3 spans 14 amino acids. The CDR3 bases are TGCGCCAGCAGCGGTCAGGGGGTCGTAACTGAAGCTTTCTTT. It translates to CASSGQGVVTEAFF. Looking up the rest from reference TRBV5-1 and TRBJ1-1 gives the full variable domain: KAGVTQTPRYLIKTRGQQVTLSCSPISGHRSVSWYQQTPGQGLQFLFEYFSETQRNKGNFPGRFSGRQFSNSRSEMNVSTLELGDSALYLCASSGQGVVTEAFFGQGTRLTVV.

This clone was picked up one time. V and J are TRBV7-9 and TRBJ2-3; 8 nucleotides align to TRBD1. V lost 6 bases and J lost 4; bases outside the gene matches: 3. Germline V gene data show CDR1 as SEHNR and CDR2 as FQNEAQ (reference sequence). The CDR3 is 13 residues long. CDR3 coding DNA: TGTGCCAGCAGTCAGGACAGGGCAGATACGCAGTATTTT. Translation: CASSQDRADTQYF.

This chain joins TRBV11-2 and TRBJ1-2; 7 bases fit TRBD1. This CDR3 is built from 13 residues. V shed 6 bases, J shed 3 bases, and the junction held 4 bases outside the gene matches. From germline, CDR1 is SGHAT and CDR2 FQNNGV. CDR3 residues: CASRPGGDYGYTF. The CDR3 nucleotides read TGTGCCAGCAGACCAGGGGGTGACTATGGCTACACCTTC.

CDR3 coding DNA: TGTGCCAGCTCCAGCGGGAGCGGCGGGGAGCTGTTTTTT. Translation: CASSSGSGGELFF. The chain recombines TRBV18 with TRBJ2-2, with 8 positions matching TRBD2. This CDR3 is built from 13 residues. Germline V gene data show CDR1 as KGHSH and CDR2 as LQKENI. V lost 6 bases, J lost 7 bases, and 4 bases stayed unmatched.

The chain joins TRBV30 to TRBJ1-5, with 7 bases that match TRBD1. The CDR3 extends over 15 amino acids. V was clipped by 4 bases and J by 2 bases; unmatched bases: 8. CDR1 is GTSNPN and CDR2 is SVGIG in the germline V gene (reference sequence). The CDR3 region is CAWMREGGGNQPQHF. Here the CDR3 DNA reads TGTGCCTGGATGCGAGAAGGGGGCGGCAATCAGCCCCAGCATTTT.

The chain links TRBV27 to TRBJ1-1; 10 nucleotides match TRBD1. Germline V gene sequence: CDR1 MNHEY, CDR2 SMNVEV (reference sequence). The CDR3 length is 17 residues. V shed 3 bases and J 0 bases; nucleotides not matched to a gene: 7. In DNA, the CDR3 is TGTGCCAGCAGTTTGGACAGGGGGATCAACCTGAACACTGAAGCTTTCTTT. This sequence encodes CASSLDRGINLNTEAFF.

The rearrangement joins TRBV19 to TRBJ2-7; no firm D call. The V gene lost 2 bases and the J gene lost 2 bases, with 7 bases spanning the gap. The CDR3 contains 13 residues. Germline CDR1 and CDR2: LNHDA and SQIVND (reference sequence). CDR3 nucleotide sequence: TGTGCCAGTAGTATAACGGTGGCCTACGAGCAGTACTTC. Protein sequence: CASSITVAYEQYF.

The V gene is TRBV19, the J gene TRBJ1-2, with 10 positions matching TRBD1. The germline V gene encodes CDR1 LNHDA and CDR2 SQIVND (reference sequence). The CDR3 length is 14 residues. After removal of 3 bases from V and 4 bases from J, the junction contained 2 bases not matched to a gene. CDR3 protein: CASSIGQGGYGYTF. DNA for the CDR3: TGTGCCAGTAGTATCGGACAGGGGGGCTATGGCTACACCTTC.

The CDR3 sequence: CASSLSRGYGYTF. The CDR3 DNA reads TGTGCCAGCAGTTTATCTCGGGGCTATGGCTACACCTTC. The chain is built from TRBV27 and TRBJ1-2, with D hard to call. The CDR3 is 13 residues long. V was trimmed by 0 bases and J by 4 bases, leaving 6 bases between them. CDR1 MNHEY and CDR2 SMNVEV come from the germline V gene (reference sequence).

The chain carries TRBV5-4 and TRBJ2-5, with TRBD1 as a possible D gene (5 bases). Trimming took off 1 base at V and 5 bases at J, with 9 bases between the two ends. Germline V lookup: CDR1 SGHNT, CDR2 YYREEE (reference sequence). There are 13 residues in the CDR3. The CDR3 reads CASSLKGRETQYF. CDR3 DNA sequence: TGTGCCAGCAGCTTGAAGGGGCGTGAGACCCAGTACTTC.

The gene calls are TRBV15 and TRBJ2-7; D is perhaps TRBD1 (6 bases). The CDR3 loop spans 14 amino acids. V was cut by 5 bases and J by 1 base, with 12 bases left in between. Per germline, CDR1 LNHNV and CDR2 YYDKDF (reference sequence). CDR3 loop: CATSLGQPSYEQYF. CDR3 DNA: TGTGCCACCAGCCTTGGACAGCCATCCTACGAGCAGTACTTC.

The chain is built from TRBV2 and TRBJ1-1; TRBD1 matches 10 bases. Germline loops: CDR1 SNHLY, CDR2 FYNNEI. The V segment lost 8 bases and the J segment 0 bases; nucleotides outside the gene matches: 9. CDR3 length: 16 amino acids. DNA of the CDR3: TGTGCCAGCGGGGTGGACAGGGGGGATATGAACACTGAAGCTTTCTTT. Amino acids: CASGVDRGDMNTEAFF.

Here the CDR3 reads CASIAGDTYNEQFF. CDR3 sequence (DNA): TGTGCCAGCATTGCGGGAGACACCTACAATGAGCAGTTCTTC. The V and J genes are TRBV6-1 and TRBJ2-1, with TRBD2 matching over 7 bases. Trimming cost V 7 bases and J 2 bases; bases outside gene matches: 5. This CDR3 is 14 amino acids long. Germline V gene sequence: CDR1 MNHNS, CDR2 SASEGT.

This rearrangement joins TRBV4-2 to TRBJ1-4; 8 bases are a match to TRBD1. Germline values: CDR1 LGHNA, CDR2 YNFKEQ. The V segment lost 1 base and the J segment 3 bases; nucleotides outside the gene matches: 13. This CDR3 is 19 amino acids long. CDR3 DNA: TGTGCCAGCAGCCAAGCCCCGGGACAGGCGGGCGTAGCTAATGAAAAACTGTTTTTT. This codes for CASSQAPGQAGVANEKLFF.

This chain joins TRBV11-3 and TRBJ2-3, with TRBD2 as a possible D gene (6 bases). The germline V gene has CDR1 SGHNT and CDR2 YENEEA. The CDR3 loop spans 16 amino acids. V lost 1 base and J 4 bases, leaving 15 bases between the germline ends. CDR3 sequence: CASSLGQRVEPDTQYF. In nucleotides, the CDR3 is TGTGCCAGCAGCTTAGGCCAGCGGGTCGAGCCAGATACGCAGTATTTT.

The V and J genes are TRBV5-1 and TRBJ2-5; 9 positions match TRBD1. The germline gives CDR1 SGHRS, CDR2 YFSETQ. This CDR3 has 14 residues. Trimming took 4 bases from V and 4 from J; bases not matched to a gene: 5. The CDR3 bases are TGCGCCAGCAGCATCGGACAGGGGCGAGAGACCCAGTACTTC. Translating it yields CASSIGQGRETQYF.

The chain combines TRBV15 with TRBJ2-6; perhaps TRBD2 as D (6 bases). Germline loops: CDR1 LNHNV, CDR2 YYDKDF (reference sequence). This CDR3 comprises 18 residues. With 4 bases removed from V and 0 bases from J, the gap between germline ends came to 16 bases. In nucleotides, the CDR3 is TGTGCCACCAGCACCCTGGTAGGAGGGCCCTCTGGGGCCAACGTCCTGACTTTC. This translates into CATSTLVGGPSGANVLTF.

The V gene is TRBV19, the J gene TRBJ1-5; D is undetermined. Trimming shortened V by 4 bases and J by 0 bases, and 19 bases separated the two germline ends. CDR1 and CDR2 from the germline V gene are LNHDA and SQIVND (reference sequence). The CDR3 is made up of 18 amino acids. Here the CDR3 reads CASSKEPRFTYSNQPQHF. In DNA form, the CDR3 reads TGTGCCAGTAGTAAGGAGCCCCGTTTCACTTATAGCAATCAGCCCCAGCATTTT.

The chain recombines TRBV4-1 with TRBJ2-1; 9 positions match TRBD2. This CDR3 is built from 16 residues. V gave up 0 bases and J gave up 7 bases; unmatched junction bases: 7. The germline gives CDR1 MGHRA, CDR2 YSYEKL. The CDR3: CASSQEVPSGVNEQFF. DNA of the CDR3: TGCGCCAGCAGCCAAGAAGTACCTAGCGGGGTAAATGAGCAGTTCTTC.

The CDR3 DNA follows: TGTGCCAGCTCACCCCCGGAAGGGGCCGGGGAGACCCAGTACTTC. Its protein product is CASSPPEGAGETQYF. The gene calls are TRBV18 and TRBJ2-5; D may be TRBD1 (5 bases). The CDR3 totals 15 residues. V was shortened by 3 bases and J by 5 bases, with 16 bases between the two germline ends. Germline assignment: CDR1 KGHSH and CDR2 LQKENI.

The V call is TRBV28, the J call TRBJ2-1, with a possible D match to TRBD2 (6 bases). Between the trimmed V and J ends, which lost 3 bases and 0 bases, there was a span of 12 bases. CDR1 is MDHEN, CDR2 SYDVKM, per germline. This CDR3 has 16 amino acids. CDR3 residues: CASSFPGLSSYNEQFF. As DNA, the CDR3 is TGTGCCAGCAGTTTCCCGGGACTGAGCTCCTACAATGAGCAGTTCTTC.

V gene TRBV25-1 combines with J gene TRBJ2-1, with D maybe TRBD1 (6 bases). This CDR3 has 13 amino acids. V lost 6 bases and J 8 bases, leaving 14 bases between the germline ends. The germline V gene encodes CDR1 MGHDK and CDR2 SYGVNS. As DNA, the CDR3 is TGTGCCAGCAGAGGGGACATCGGGGATGAGCAGTTCTTC. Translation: CASRGDIGDEQFF.

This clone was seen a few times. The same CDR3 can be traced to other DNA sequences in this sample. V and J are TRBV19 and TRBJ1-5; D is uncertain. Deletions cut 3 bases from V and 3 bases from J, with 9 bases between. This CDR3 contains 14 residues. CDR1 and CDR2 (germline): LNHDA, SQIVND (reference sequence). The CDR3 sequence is CASSIGTANQPQHF. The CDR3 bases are TGTGCCAGTAGTATCGGAACAGCCAATCAGCCCCAGCATTTT.

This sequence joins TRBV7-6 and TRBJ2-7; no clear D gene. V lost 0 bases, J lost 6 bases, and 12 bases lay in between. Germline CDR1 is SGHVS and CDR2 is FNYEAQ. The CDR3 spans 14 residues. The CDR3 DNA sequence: TGTGCCAGCAGCTTAGCAGCAGGTGGTCGCGAGCAGTACTTC. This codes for CASSLAAGGREQYF.